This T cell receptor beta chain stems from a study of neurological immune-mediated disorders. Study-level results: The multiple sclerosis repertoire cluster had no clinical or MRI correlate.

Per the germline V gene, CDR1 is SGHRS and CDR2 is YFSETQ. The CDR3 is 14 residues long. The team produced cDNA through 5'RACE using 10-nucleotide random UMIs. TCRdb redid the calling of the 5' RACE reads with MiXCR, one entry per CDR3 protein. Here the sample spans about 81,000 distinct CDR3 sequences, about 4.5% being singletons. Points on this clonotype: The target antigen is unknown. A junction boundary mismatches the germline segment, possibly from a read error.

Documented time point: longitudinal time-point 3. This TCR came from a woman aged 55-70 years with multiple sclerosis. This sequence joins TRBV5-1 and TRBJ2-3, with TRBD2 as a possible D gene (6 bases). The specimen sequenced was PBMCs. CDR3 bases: TGCGACAGCAGCTTGGATGGAGGGAGAGATACGCAGTATTTT. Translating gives CDSSLDGGRDTQYF.